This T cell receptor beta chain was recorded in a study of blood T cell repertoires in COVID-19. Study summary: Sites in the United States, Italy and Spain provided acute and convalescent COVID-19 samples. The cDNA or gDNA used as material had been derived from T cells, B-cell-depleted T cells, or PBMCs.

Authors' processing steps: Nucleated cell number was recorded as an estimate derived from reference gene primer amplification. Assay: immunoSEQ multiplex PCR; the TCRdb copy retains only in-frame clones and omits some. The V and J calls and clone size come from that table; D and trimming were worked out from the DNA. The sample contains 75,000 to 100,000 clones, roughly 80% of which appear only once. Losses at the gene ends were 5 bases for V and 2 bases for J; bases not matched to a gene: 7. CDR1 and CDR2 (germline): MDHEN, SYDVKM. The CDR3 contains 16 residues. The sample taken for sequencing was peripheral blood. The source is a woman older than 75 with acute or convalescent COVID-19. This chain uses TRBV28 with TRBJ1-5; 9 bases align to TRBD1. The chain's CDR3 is CASSLGQGMGNQPQHF. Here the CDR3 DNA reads TGTGCCAGCAGTCTGGGACAGGGTATGGGCAATCAGCCCCAGCATTTT.